Below, one T cell receptor beta chain is given with its context. The antigen remains unidentified. The CDR3 covers 15 residues. The germline CDR1 and CDR2 sequences are ENHRY and SYGVKD. The V and J ends lost 2 bases and 0 bases respectively, with 5 bases between them. The data were taken from a study of T cell responses to AZD1222 COVID-19 vaccine. Study results and caveats: Seropositive status at baseline applied to only 5 to 7 AZD1222 recipients. Clonal diversity may have been underestimated in mostly white British donors. At 160-218 and 743-854, vaccine-associated CD4 TCRs were dominant, and they spanned spike.

Assay: immunoSEQ multiplex PCR; the TCRdb copy retains only in-frame clones and omits some. The data contain around 70,000 clones, around 89% of them singletons. The V gene is TRBV10-3, the J gene TRBJ2-6; D unclear. Here the sequenced sample was peripheral blood, taken 28 days after the second dose of the MenACWY control vaccine. The TCR was taken from an adult who received the MenACWY meningococcal vaccine as a control. The CDR3 loop reads CAISEEPSGANVLTF. The CDR3 bases are TGTGCCATCAGTGAGGAGCCCTCTGGGGCCAACGTCCTGACTTTC.